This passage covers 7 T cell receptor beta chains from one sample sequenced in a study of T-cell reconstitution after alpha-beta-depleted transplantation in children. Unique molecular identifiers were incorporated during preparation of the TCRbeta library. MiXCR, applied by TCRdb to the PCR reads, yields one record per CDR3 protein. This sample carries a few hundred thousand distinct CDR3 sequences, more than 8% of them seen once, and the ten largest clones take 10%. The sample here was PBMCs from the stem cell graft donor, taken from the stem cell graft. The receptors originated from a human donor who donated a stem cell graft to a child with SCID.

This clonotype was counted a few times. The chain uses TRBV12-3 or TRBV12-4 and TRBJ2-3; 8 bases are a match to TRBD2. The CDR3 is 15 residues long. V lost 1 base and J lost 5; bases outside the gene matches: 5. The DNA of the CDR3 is TGTGCCAGCAGTTTAGTTGGGACTAGAGGAGATACGCAGTATTTT. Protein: CASSLVGTRGDTQYF.

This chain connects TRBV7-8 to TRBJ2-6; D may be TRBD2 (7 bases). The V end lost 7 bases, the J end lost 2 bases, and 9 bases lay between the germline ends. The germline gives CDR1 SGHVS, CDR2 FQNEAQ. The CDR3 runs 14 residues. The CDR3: CASMGGPGANVLTF. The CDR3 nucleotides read TGTGCCAGCATGGGGGGGCCTGGGGCCAACGTCCTGACTTTC. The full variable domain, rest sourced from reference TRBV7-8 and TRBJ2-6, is GAGVSQSPRYKVAKRGQDVALRCDPISGHVSLFWYQQALGQGPEFLTYFQNEAQLDKSGLPSDRFFAERPEGSVSTLKIQRTQQEDSAVYLCASMGGPGANVLTFGAGSRLTVL.

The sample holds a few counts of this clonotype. As DNA, the CDR3 is TGTGCCAGCTCAGTCAACCGGGACAGACCCTACGAGCAGTACTTC. This translates into CASSVNRDRPYEQYF. The chain links TRBV18 to TRBJ2-7; TRBD1 matches 7 bases. Trimming took 5 bases from V and 2 from J; bases not matched to a gene: 9. This CDR3 contains 15 residues. Per germline, CDR1 KGHSH and CDR2 LQKENI.

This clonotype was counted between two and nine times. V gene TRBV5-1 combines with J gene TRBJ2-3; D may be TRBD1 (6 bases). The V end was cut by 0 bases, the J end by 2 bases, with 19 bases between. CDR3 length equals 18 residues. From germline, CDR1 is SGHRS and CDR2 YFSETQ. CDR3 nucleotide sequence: TGCGCCAGCAGCTTGGCCTTGTTGGCAGGGGTGAACACAGATACGCAGTATTTT. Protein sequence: CASSLALLAGVNTDTQYF. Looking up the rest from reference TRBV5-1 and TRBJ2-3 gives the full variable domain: KAGVTQTPRYLIKTRGQQVTLSCSPISGHRSVSWYQQTPGQGLQFLFEYFSETQRNKGNFPGRFSGRQFSNSRSEMNVSTLELGDSALYLCASSLALLAGVNTDTQYFGPGTRLTVL.

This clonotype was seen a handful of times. CDR3 nucleotide sequence: TGTGCCAGCAGTCGAGATACCGGGACAGGGGGCATGAATACGCAGTATTTT. This gives the protein CASSRDTGTGGMNTQYF. This chain uses TRBV12-3 or TRBV12-4 with TRBJ2-3, with 12 positions matching TRBD1. The CDR3 is made up of 17 amino acids. With V trimmed by 5 bases and J by 7 bases, 13 bases remained unmatched.

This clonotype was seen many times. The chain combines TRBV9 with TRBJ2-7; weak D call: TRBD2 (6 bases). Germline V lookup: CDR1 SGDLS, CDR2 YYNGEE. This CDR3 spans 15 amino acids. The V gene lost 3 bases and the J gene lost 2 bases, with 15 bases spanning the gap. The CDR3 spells CASSAKSGGAYEQYF. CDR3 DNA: TGTGCCAGCAGCGCTAAGTCCGGCGGGGCCTACGAGCAGTACTTC.

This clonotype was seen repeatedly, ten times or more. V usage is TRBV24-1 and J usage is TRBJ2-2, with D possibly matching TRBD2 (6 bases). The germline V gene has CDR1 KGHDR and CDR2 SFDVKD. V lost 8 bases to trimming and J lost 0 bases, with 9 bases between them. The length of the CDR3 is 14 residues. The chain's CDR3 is CATIGGANTGELFF. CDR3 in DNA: TGTGCCACCATCGGAGGGGCGAACACCGGGGAGCTGTTTTTT.